This T cell receptor beta chain is from a study of technical replicates of blood from a few donors. Germline V gives CDR1 SNHLY, CDR2 FYNNEI. The CDR3 extends over 12 amino acids. V was trimmed by 3 bases and J by 9 bases, leaving 9 bases between them. Sequencing used immunoSEQ multiplex PCR; TCRdb keeps in-frame clones, though not all of them. The sample carries more than 65,000 clones, roughly 95% recorded once. The sample was T cells isolated from PBMCs. V gene TRBV2 combines with J gene TRBJ2-1; D is possibly TRBD2 (5 bases). This TCR was recovered from a human donor in good health. For the CDR3, the DNA is TGTGCCAGCAGTGATGAGGGTAGTGAGCAGTTCTTC. Its protein is CASSDEGSEQFF.